This is a list of T cell receptor beta chains from one sample in a study of CD4 and CD8 cells across lung adenocarcinoma regions. TCRdb re-analysed the PCR reads in MiXCR, keeping a single row per CDR3 protein. Counted here are approximately 25,000 distinct CDR3 sequences, around 50% occurring once; the ten biggest clones make up 45% to 60%. The sequenced sample was CD8+ T cells from the center of a lung tumor. The receptor set was obtained from a male donor with lung adenocarcinoma. The CD4 and CD8 labels of this study may be unreliable. Each CDR3 is given with its conserved first and last residue. The D gene is left open where the match is weak. The size field is filled for only some rows; it gives once, few, many or a size class.

size	J	V	D	CDR3	DNA
few	TRBJ2-5	TRBV4-1	NA	CASSLGGTPPETQYF	TGCGCCAGCAGCCTCGGGGGAACTCCCCCGGAGACCCAGTACTTC
NA	TRBJ2-1	TRBV20-1	TRBD2	CSASPLSGRANEQFF	TGCAGTGCCTCTCCACTGAGCGGGAGGGCCAATGAGCAGTTCTTC
NA	TRBJ2-3	TRBV6-1	TRBD2	CGSRVAGAGDTQYF	TGTGGCAGCAGGGTAGCGGGAGCGGGAGATACGCAGTATTTT
NA	TRBJ2-3	TRBV6-1	NA	CASQYSGSTDTQYF	TGTGCCAGCCAGTATAGCGGTAGCACAGATACGCAGTATTTT
NA	TRBJ2-1	TRBV5-3	NA	CARSLAWAKEQFF	TGTGCCAGAAGCTTGGCCTGGGCCAAAGAGCAGTTCTTC
NA	TRBJ2-1	TRBV5-1	TRBD2	CASTRDPSGGGVGFF	TGCGCCAGCACCAGAGACCCAAGCGGGGGTGGGGTGGGGTTCTTC
NA	TRBJ1-6	TRBV27	TRBD1	CASRRGQWASPLHF	TGTGCCAGCAGAAGGGGGCAGTGGGCTTCACCCCTCCACTTT
once	TRBJ2-1	TRBV7-6	TRBD1	CASSEGTGAYNEQFF	TGTGCCAGCAGCGAAGGGACAGGGGCTTACAATGAGCAGTTCTTC
NA	TRBJ1-6	TRBV6-1	NA	CASSEMRYNSPLHF	TGTGCCAGCAGTGAAATGAGGTATAATTCACCCCTCCACTTT
few	TRBJ2-1	TRBV5-1	TRBD2	CASSLGASGSNEQFF	TGCGCCAGCAGCTTGGGGGCTAGCGGGAGCAATGAGCAGTTCTTC
once	TRBJ2-1	TRBV7-8	TRBD2	CASSFLFLRTSATNEQFF	TGTGCCAGCAGCTTTCTTTTTTTGAGGACTAGCGCCACCAATGAGCAGTTCTTC
NA	TRBJ2-3	TRBV10-3	NA	CAGKGQFNTETQYF	TGTGCGGGCAAAGGGCAGTTTAACACAGAGACGCAGTACTTT
NA	TRBJ2-4	TRBV27	NA	CASSLSWRRAVDTQYF	TGTGCCAGCAGTTTATCGTGGCGACGAGCCGTAGATACGCAGTACTTC
many	TRBJ1-1	TRBV6-2/TRBV6-3	NA	CASRPDRSFGTEAFF	TGTGCCAGCAGACCTGACAGGTCCTTTGGCACTGAAGCTTTCTTT
few	TRBJ2-1	TRBV10-1	NA	CASSESGRVEQFF	TGCGCCAGCAGTGAGTCGGGTAGGGTAGAGCAGTTCTTC
NA	TRBJ1-1	TRBV11-2	NA	CASSLSDSLMNTEAFF	TGTGCCAGCAGCTTAAGTGACAGTCTTATGAACACTGAAGCTTTCTTT
medium-sized	TRBJ2-5	TRBV6-5	NA	CASSYSRTAEQYF	TGTGCCAGCAGTTACTCTAGGACGGCGGAGCAGTACTTC
NA	TRBJ2-4	TRBV6-5	TRBD2	CASSYRAGGANNEQYF	TGTGCCAGCAGTTACCGGGCGGGAGGAGCCAACAATGAGCAGTACTTC
NA	TRBJ2-3	TRBV5-3	NA	CARSLGLGGGDQETQYF	TGTGCCAGAAGCTTGGGGTTGGGGGGGGGCGACCAAGAGACCCAGTATTTT
many	TRBJ2-1	TRBV14	NA	CASSAGPRQFF	TGTGCCAGCAGTGCGGGACCCCGACAGTTCTTC
NA	TRBJ2-7	TRBV7-8	TRBD1	CASSPGQLYEQYF	TGTGCCAGCAGCCCGGGACAGCTCTACGAGCAGTACTTC
many	TRBJ2-7	TRBV10-2	TRBD1	CATGPGQGRHEQYF	TGCGCCACCGGACCGGGACAGGGGAGGCACGAGCAGTACTTC
few	TRBJ2-1	TRBV6-2/TRBV6-3	NA	CASSYGQIGTDEQFF	TGTGCCAGCAGCTATGGCCAAATAGGGACCGATGAGCAGTTCTTC
NA	TRBJ2-5	TRBV7-6	NA	CASSSPPSRADQETQYF	TGTGCCAGCAGCTCCCCCCCCTCAAGGGCGGACCAAGAGACCCAGTACTTC
many	TRBJ2-1	TRBV27	NA	CASTPKSGPYNEQFF	TGTGCCAGCACCCCGAAGTCCGGCCCCTACAATGAGCAGTTCTTC
few	TRBJ1-2	TRBV28	NA	CASSAGSGGGYTF	TGTGCCAGCAGTGCCGGGTCCGGCGGAGGCTACACCTTC
NA	TRBJ2-6	TRBV6-5	NA	CASSYSQGTGANVQYF	TGTGCCAGCAGTTACTCCCAGGGTACTGGGGCCAACGTCCAGTATTTC
NA	TRBJ2-4	TRBV6-1	NA	CARSKGRRAKNTQYF	TGTGCCCGCTCCAAGGGGCGGCGAGCCAAAAACACGCAGTACTTC
many	TRBJ2-7	TRBV6-1	TRBD1	CASSDRGSSYEQYF	TGTGCCAGCAGCGACAGGGGAAGCTCCTACGAGCAGTACTTC
NA	TRBJ2-4	TRBV6-1	NA	CASAKGVLAKDMQYF	TGTGCCAGCGCCAAGGGGGTACTAGCGAAAGACATGCAGTACTTC
few	TRBJ2-3	TRBV3-1	NA	CASSQVIRHPTDTQYF	TGTGCCAGCAGCCAAGTAATCCGCCACCCCACAGATACGCAGTATTTT
NA	TRBJ2-5	TRBV6-1	NA	CAGSRDADTQYF	TGTGCCGGCAGCCGGGACGCAGATACCCAGTATTTC
NA	TRBJ2-1	TRBV7-8	TRBD2	CASSFGGRAKEFF	TGTGCCAGCAGCTTTGGCGGGAGAGCTAAGGAGTTCTTC
NA	TRBJ2-3	TRBV27	NA	CASSTKEGTNIQYF	TGTGCCAGCTCAACTAAGGAAGGCACAAACATTCAGTATTTT
NA	TRBJ1-1	TRBV3-1	NA	CASRATPGNTEAFF	TGTGCCAGCAGAGCTACCCCCGGGAACACTGAAGCTTTCTTT
NA	TRBJ1-1	TRBV6-5	NA	CASSYLFRGTEAFF	TGTGCCAGCAGTTACCTCTTCAGGGGTACTGAAGCTTTCTTT
NA	TRBJ2-3	TRBV10-1	TRBD2	CASSKAGGGGETQYF	TGCGCCAGCAGCAAAGCGGGAGGTGGGGGAGAGACGCAGTATTTC
NA	TRBJ2-2	TRBV6-1	NA	CASSEEEGQGAGELFF	TGTGCCAGCAGTGAGGAGGAGGGCCAGGGTGCCGGGGAGCTGTTTTTT
few	TRBJ2-1	TRBV6-1	NA	CASSVTNIQFF	TGTGCCAGCAGTGTGACAAACATTCAGTTCTTC
many	TRBJ1-1	TRBV27	NA	CTSSLTPGGDTEAFF	TGCACCAGCAGTTTAACCCCGGGGGGGGACACTGAAGCTTTCTTT
medium-sized	TRBJ2-1	TRBV12-3/TRBV12-4	NA	CASSGAAISWNEQFF	TGTGCCAGCAGTGGGGCAGCGATCAGTTGGAATGAGCAGTTCTTC
few	TRBJ2-7	TRBV7-6	NA	CASSFSEYEQYF	TGTGCCAGCAGCTTCTCTGAGTACGAGCAGTACTTC
many	TRBJ2-7	TRBV27	NA	CASSLSWRYEQYF	TGTGCCAGCAGTTTATCCTGGCGTTACGAGCAGTACTTC
NA	TRBJ2-3	TRBV12-3/TRBV12-4	NA	CASRPGTPKATQYF	TGTGCCAGCAGACCCGGGACTCCAAAAGCTACGCAGTATTTT
NA	TRBJ2-1	TRBV12-3/TRBV12-4	TRBD2	CASNLLAGGNNEQFF	TGTGCCAGCAATTTACTAGCGGGAGGTAACAATGAGCAGTTCTTC
NA	TRBJ2-3	TRBV5-1	NA	CASKSVTSTDTQYF	TGCGCCAGCAAGTCGGTTACTAGCACAGATACGCAGTATTTT
many	TRBJ2-7	TRBV6-1	TRBD2	CASRLAGGVYEQYF	TGTGCCAGCAGGCTAGCGGGAGGGGTCTACGAGCAGTACTTC
NA	TRBJ2-3	TRBV10-2	NA	CATQMGGKDIQYF	TGCGCCACGCAGATGGGAGGCAAAGACATTCAGTACTTT
NA	TRBJ2-2	TRBV12-3/TRBV12-4	TRBD2	CASTLAGGPPAGELFF	TGTGCCAGCACCTTAGCGGGAGGGCCTCCCGCCGGGGAGCTGTTTTTT
NA	TRBJ1-5	TRBV27	TRBD1	CASRPGQGRSQPHHF	TGTGCCAGCAGACCGGGACAGGGAAGGAGTCAGCCCCACCACTTT
NA	TRBJ2-3	TRBV6-1	NA	CASREPQAGGTDTQYF	TGTGCCAGCAGGGAACCCCAGGCTGGGGGCACAGATACGCAGTATTTC
many	TRBJ1-2	TRBV11-2	NA	CASSLGTDFYGYTF	TGTGCCAGCAGCTTAGGGACTGACTTCTATGGCTACACCTTC
medium-sized	TRBJ2-1	TRBV7-2	NA	CASSLGGRGPYNEQFF	TGTGCCAGCAGCTTAGGGGGGAGAGGCCCCTACAATGAGCAGTTCTTC
NA	TRBJ2-7	TRBV6-5	NA	CASSYGGNYEQYF	TGTGCCAGCAGTTATGGGGGAAACTACGAGCAGTACTTC
many	TRBJ2-6	TRBV6-1	TRBD2	CASSEAMGLAGANVLTF	TGTGCCAGCAGTGAAGCGATGGGACTAGCTGGGGCCAACGTCCTGACTTTC
many	TRBJ2-3	TRBV6-1	TRBD2	CASSASGARGDTQYF	TGTGCCAGCAGTGCTAGCGGAGCCCGAGGGGATACGCAGTATTTT
NA	TRBJ2-7	TRBV27	TRBD2	CASRTSGMSHEQYF	TGTGCCAGCAGGACTAGCGGGATGTCCCACGAGCAGTACTTC
many	TRBJ1-6	TRBV6-1	NA	CASSGRQTYNSPLHF	TGTGCCAGCAGTGGCCGCCAGACCTATAATTCACCCCTCCACTTT
once	TRBJ2-3	TRBV6-1	NA	CASSEAGAGDRETQYF	TGTGCCAGCAGTGAGGCCGGGGCCGGGGACCGAGAGACGCAGTATTTC
many	TRBJ2-7	TRBV11-3	TRBD2	CASSQGRGDFYEQYF	TGTGCCAGCAGCCAAGGTCGGGGGGACTTCTACGAGCAGTACTTC